Listed below are T cell receptor beta chains from one sample, sequenced in a study of blood T cell repertoires in COVID-19. Assay: immunoSEQ multiplex PCR; the TCRdb copy retains only in-frame clones and omits some. The sample has around 270,000 clones; about 89% are singletons. The sample was peripheral blood. Receptor source: a man in his forties with acute or convalescent COVID-19. The CDR3 runs from the conserved cysteine through the conserved F or W. D genes are given only for firm matches.

CDR3aa	v_gene	j_gene	d_gene
CASSDWPGGYTF	TRBV19	TRBJ1-2	-
CASSQDSLDRVYEQYF	TRBV4-2	TRBJ2-7	TRBD1
CASSEWTDTDTQYF	TRBV25-1	TRBJ2-3	-
CAISDGSPGTEAFF	TRBV10-3	TRBJ1-1	-
CASSRSGRRGEKLFF	TRBV4-1	TRBJ1-4	-
CASSLQGAGNTIYF	TRBV5-1	TRBJ1-3	TRBD1
CASSVDRGYEQYF	TRBV6-4	TRBJ2-7	TRBD1
CASSQGIAGWQETQYF	TRBV4-2	TRBJ2-5	TRBD2
CASSEARLAGKDEQFF	TRBV2	TRBJ2-1	TRBD2
CATSDSPGQGSYNEQFF	TRBV24-1	TRBJ2-1	TRBD1
CAGRQGKGSPLHF	TRBV6-5	TRBJ1-6	TRBD1
CASSLSQGFYGYTF	TRBV5-4	TRBJ1-2	-
CASSERDRGNSPLHF	TRBV6-1	TRBJ1-6	TRBD1
CASSPLGTGHYGYTF	TRBV9	TRBJ1-2	TRBD1
CASSQDTGDNEKLFF	TRBV4-1	TRBJ1-4	-
CASTPRPTLNTEAFF	TRBV5-4	TRBJ1-1	-
CASSTSGQANTEAFF	TRBV19	TRBJ1-1	-
CASSERIRAGGDTQYF	TRBV6-1	TRBJ2-3	TRBD2
CASRGFGGPIYF	TRBV11-2	TRBJ1-3	-
CASSFQGAGEQYF	TRBV7-2	TRBJ2-7	TRBD1
CATSRGGGVNTGELFF	TRBV15	TRBJ2-2	-
CASNGQPNYGYTF	TRBV19	TRBJ1-2	-
CASSILPKIRDRDNTGELFF	TRBV19	TRBJ2-2	TRBD1
CASSLVGTNIYEQYF	TRBV5-1	TRBJ2-7	TRBD2
CASSLETGGEAFF	TRBV5-1	TRBJ1-1	-
CATGQGYEQYF	TRBV30	TRBJ2-7	TRBD1
CASSSRRGGQGFRGYTF	TRBV19	TRBJ1-2	TRBD1
CASSRDRGYGYTF	TRBV5-4	TRBJ1-2	TRBD1
CASSKYRGTNEKLFF	TRBV21-1	TRBJ1-4	-
CASSPISGNTEAFF	TRBV19	TRBJ1-1	-
CASSEFGGNTEAFF	TRBV2	TRBJ1-1	-
CATSRDRASSNSPLHF	TRBV15	TRBJ1-6	-
CASGTAQETQYF	TRBV4-2	TRBJ2-5	TRBD1
CASSAGGLTNYGYTF	TRBV2	TRBJ1-2	-
CAWSSLAGGVSYEQYF	TRBV30	TRBJ2-7	TRBD2
CASSQGQSDEQFF	TRBV4-1	TRBJ2-1	-
CASSVIQGNEQFF	TRBV12-3/TRBV12-4	TRBJ2-1	-